The subject of this entry is one TCR beta chain. The data belong to a study of identical twins. TCRdb re-called the 5' RACE reads through MiXCR, storing one row per CDR3 protein. The sample consists of more than 1.5 million distinct CDR3 sequences, roughly 35% of them appearing once. Germline loops: CDR1 WSHSY, CDR2 SAAADI. The CDR3 consists of 14 residues. Trimming removed 6 bases from V and 4 bases from J; junction bases left unmatched: 7. The sequenced sample was cord blood. This chain joins TRBV10-2 and TRBJ2-3; TRBD2 matches at 7 bases. The sequence came from a newborn girl in good health. The CDR3 region is CASRKSSGPDTQYF. CDR3 in DNA: TGCGCCAGCAGGAAATCTAGCGGCCCAGATACGCAGTATTTT.